These 16 T cell receptor beta chains came from one sample sequenced in a study of cytomegalovirus exposure and HLA in healthy donors. Researchers ran the PCR with 60 Vbeta and 13 Jbeta primers. Measured with immunoSEQ multiplex PCR; TCRdb has only the in-frame clones, and not every one. The sample has about 170,000 clones; around 80% are singletons. Material: PBMCs. These receptors came from a male donor in good health and CMV-seronegative.

The gene calls are TRBV7-9 and TRBJ2-1; 8 bases are a match to TRBD1. The CDR3 is 17 residues long. Trimming removed 4 bases from V and 0 bases from J; junction bases left unmatched: 8. Germline assignment: CDR1 SEHNR and CDR2 FQNEAQ (reference sequence). As DNA, the CDR3 is TGTGCCAGCAGCTCCGGACGGACAGGGCGCTCCTACAATGAGCAGTTCTTC. Translated, it gives CASSSGRTGRSYNEQFF.

The chain couples TRBV5-1 to TRBJ1-2, with D tentatively TRBD1 (6 bases). Germline CDR1 is SGHRS and CDR2 is YFSETQ. The CDR3 loop spans 14 amino acids. The germline V and J ends were trimmed by 5 bases and 2 bases, with 13 bases remaining between them. The CDR3 loop reads CASRQGGGNYGYTF. The CDR3, as DNA: TGCGCCAGCAGACAAGGGGGGGGAAACTATGGCTACACCTTC.

The V call is TRBV6-6, the J call TRBJ2-5; 12 nucleotides line up with TRBD2. With V trimmed by 6 bases and J by 5 bases, 7 bases remained unmatched. Looked up from germline, CDR1 is MNHNY and CDR2 is SVGAGI (reference sequence). CDR3 length equals 15 residues. The CDR3 is CASSALAGGHETQYF. Written as DNA, the CDR3 is TGTGCCAGCAGCGCACTAGCGGGGGGCCATGAGACCCAGTACTTC.

The gene calls are TRBV4-2 and TRBJ2-2; D may be TRBD1 (6 bases). The CDR3 totals 15 residues. V shed 7 bases and J shed 3 bases, with 15 bases lying between them. Germline CDR1 reads LGHNA; CDR2 reads YNFKEQ. CDR3 loop: CASMRGGGDTGELFF. The DNA for the CDR3 is TGTGCCAGCATGAGAGGGGGTGGGGACACCGGGGAGCTGTTTTTT.

The chain uses TRBV27 and TRBJ2-4; 7 positions match TRBD1. This CDR3 spans 19 amino acids. Germline V gene sequence: CDR1 MNHEY, CDR2 SMNVEV (reference sequence). V dropped 4 bases and J dropped 0; count of bases not matched to a gene: 15. In nucleotides, the CDR3 is TGTGCCAGCAGTTCCCTCTTGACAGGGATGGGCCTAGCCAAAAACATTCAGTACTTC. It is translated as CASSSLLTGMGLAKNIQYF.

This clone appeared a single time. V usage is TRBV10-3 and J usage is TRBJ2-2; D may be TRBD1 (6 bases). Germline V lookup: CDR1 ENHRY, CDR2 SYGVKD. The V and J ends lost 5 bases and 0 bases respectively, with 7 bases between them. This CDR3 has 14 residues. The CDR3 here is CAISRTANTGELFF. As DNA, the CDR3 is TGTGCCATCAGTAGGACAGCGAACACCGGGGAGCTGTTTTTT.

V usage is TRBV5-1 and J usage is TRBJ1-2; weak D call: TRBD1 (5 bases). CDR1 and CDR2 from the germline V gene are SGHRS and YFSETQ. This CDR3 spans 15 amino acids. V lost 3 bases and J lost 3, with 15 bases in between. The CDR3 nucleotides read TGCGCCAGCAGCTCCGGGGGAGGAGACCACTATGGCTACACCTTC. Protein: CASSSGGGDHYGYTF.

The chain couples TRBV5-4 to TRBJ2-1, with 8 bases fitting TRBD2. Trimming cost V 6 bases and J 4 bases; bases outside gene matches: 9. The germline V gene has CDR1 SGHNT and CDR2 YYREEE (reference sequence). There are 15 residues in the CDR3. The CDR3 sequence: CASTNAGGQYNEQFF. In DNA form, the CDR3 reads TGTGCCAGCACTAATGCGGGGGGACAATACAATGAGCAGTTCTTC.

The rearrangement joins TRBV11-2 to TRBJ2-1; the D gene is possibly TRBD1 (6 bases). Trimming shortened V by 1 base and J by 3 bases, and 13 bases separated the two germline ends. The CDR3 contains 16 residues. CDR1 is SGHAT, CDR2 FQNNGV, per germline. The CDR3 DNA sequence: TGTGCCAGCAGCTTAGCAGGCAGGGGCGGCTACAATGAGCAGTTCTTC. Its protein product is CASSLAGRGGYNEQFF.

There are a few counts of this clone. The chain uses TRBV29-1 and TRBJ1-5, with unresolved D. Trimming cost V 6 bases and J 2 bases, with 8 bases left between them. Per the germline V gene, CDR1 is SQVTM and CDR2 is ANQGSEA. The CDR3 is 12 amino acids. The CDR3 loop reads CSVITGNQPQHF. The CDR3 bases are TGCAGCGTAATCACGGGCAATCAGCCCCAGCATTTT.

Note on this clone: The junction does not match germline at one end; this may be a read error. The V gene is TRBV29-1, the J gene TRBJ2-5; perhaps TRBD2 as D (6 bases). This CDR3 spans 10 amino acids. In germline, CDR1 is SQVTM, CDR2 ANQGSEA. Written as DNA, the CDR3 is TGCAGCGCCCGTCGGGAGACCCGGTACTTC. Encoded protein: CSARRETRYF. Filled out from reference TRBV29-1 and TRBJ2-5, the complete variable domain reads SAVISQKPSRDICQRGTSLTIQCQVDSQVTMMFWYRQQPGQSLTLIATANQGSEATYESGFVIDKFPISRPNLTFSTLTVSNMSPEDSSIYLCSARRETRYFGPGTRLLVL.

The V call is TRBV6-5, the J call TRBJ2-2; 7 bases map to TRBD1. J gave up 4 bases and V 4 bases, and 9 bases lay outside the gene matches. The germline V gene has CDR1 MNHEY and CDR2 SVGAGI. The CDR3 has 16 amino acids. CDR3 DNA sequence: TGTGCCAGCAGTTTCGTAGCGACAGGGACCACCGGGGAGCTGTTTTTT. It translates to CASSFVATGTTGELFF.

The chain is built from TRBV5-1 and TRBJ1-1; D is undetermined. CDR1 SGHRS and CDR2 YFSETQ come from the germline V gene. V lost 2 bases, J lost 1 base, and 12 bases lay in between. This CDR3 region has 15 residues. The CDR3 DNA is TGCGCCAGCAGCTTCTGGAGGGCCCCGAACACTGAAGCTTTCTTT. Amino acid sequence: CASSFWRAPNTEAFF.

This chain links TRBV10-1 with TRBJ2-5; 9 bases align to TRBD2. The CDR3 spans 16 residues. V trimming: 4 bases; J trimming: 5 bases; junction bases outside the gene matches: 11. CDR1 WNHNN and CDR2 SYGVQD come from the germline V gene (reference sequence). CDR3 in amino acids: CASSGSGSGGLETQYF. As DNA, the CDR3 is TGCGCCAGCAGTGGGTCGGGTAGCGGGGGCCTGGAGACCCAGTACTTC.

CDR3 DNA: TGTGCCAGCAGAGAATTCGGGGGATCGGAGAATGAGCAGTTCTTC. It codes for CASREFGGSENEQFF. V gene TRBV6-5 combines with J gene TRBJ2-1; possible D gene TRBD2, 6 bases. Trimming cost V 6 bases and J 7 bases, with 19 bases left between them. Germline V gene data show CDR1 as MNHEY and CDR2 as SVGAGI. The length of the CDR3 is 15 residues.

This chain links TRBV5-5 with TRBJ2-1; 9 nucleotides align to TRBD2. This CDR3 is built from 15 residues. Germline trimming cut 1 base from V and 7 bases from J; bases unmatched to any gene: 6. Germline V gene sequence: CDR1 SGHKS, CDR2 YYEKEE (reference sequence). The CDR3 protein is CASSLSGTSINEQFF. The CDR3 DNA reads as TGTGCCAGCAGCTTGTCGGGGACTAGCATAAATGAGCAGTTCTTC.